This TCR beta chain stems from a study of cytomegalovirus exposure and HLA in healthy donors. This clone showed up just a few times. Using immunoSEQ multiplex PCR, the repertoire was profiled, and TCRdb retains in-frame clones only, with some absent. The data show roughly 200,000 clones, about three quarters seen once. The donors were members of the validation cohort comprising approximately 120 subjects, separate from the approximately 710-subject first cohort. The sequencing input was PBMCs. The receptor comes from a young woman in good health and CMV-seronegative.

CDR3 amino acids: CASSPPGSNQPQHF. DNA for the CDR3: TGTGCCAGCTCACCTCCAGGGAGCAATCAGCCCCAGCATTTT. This chain joins TRBV18 and TRBJ1-5; D may be TRBD1 (5 bases). Per germline, CDR1 KGHSH and CDR2 LQKENI. V was trimmed by 3 bases and J by 1 base, leaving 7 bases between them. The CDR3 is made up of 14 amino acids. Drawing the rest from reference TRBV18 and TRBJ1-5, the complete variable domain is NAGVMQNPRHLVRRRGQEARLRCSPMKGHSHVYWYRQLPEEGLKFMVYLQKENIIDESGMPKERFSAEFPKEGPSILRIQQVVRGDSAAYFCASSPPGSNQPQHFGDGTRLSIL.